This entry lists 31 T cell receptor beta chains sequenced from one sample in a study of neurological immune-mediated disorders. TCRdb reprocessed the 5' RACE reads with MiXCR, giving one entry per CDR3 protein. This sample has approximately 100,000 distinct CDR3 sequences; 3.5% to 4% occur once, and the top ten carry approximately 5.9%. The source material was PBMCs. Source of these receptors: a woman aged 18 to 35 with multiple sclerosis.

At least ten counts were recorded for this clonotype. CDR3 sequence: CASSLTGAAGPGDEQFF. The CDR3 DNA follows: TGTGCCAGCAGCTTAACAGGGGCAGCGGGACCGGGGGATGAGCAGTTCTTC. The genes are TRBV7-3 and TRBJ2-1, with 7 positions matching TRBD2. With V trimmed by 0 bases and J by 8 bases, 13 bases remained unmatched. CDR1 SGHTA and CDR2 FQGTGA come from the germline V gene. The CDR3 totals 17 residues.

This clonotype was counted many times. A read error may produce the germline difference seen at one junction end. CDR3 in DNA: TGTGCCAGCAGCTTATCCGGGACTAGCGCCCAAGGGACCCAGTACTTC. Residues: CASSLSGTSAQGTQYF. The chain carries TRBV7-2 and TRBJ2-5, with 10 bases lining up with TRBD2. Germline-derived CDR1 and CDR2 are SGHTA and FQGNSA. The CDR3 spans 16 residues.

This clonotype was detected many times. V is TRBV10-3 and J is TRBJ2-5; TRBD2 matches at 7 bases. The germline V gene encodes CDR1 ENHRY and CDR2 SYGVKD. The trim removed 3 bases at V and 5 bases at J, leaving 9 bases unmatched. The CDR3 length is 15 residues. CDR3 in amino acids: CAISEERDYPETQYF. In DNA, the CDR3 is TGTGCCATCAGTGAAGAGCGGGATTACCCCGAGACCCAGTACTTC.

This clonotype was seen many times. The rearrangement links TRBV27 to TRBJ2-5; 8 bases are shared with TRBD2. V lost 2 bases and J lost 4; bases outside the gene matches: 0. The CDR3 has 13 amino acids. CDR1 MNHEY and CDR2 SMNVEV come from the germline V gene (reference sequence). The CDR3 DNA sequence: TGTGCCAGCAGTTTACGGGGGGGAGAGACCCAGTACTTC. This gives the protein CASSLRGGETQYF.

This clonotype was observed many times. The chain has TRBV5-1 and TRBJ2-7; D remains ambiguous. V lost 4 bases, J lost 10 bases, and 18 bases lay in between. The germline gives CDR1 SGHRS, CDR2 YFSETQ. This CDR3 region has 13 residues. This chain's CDR3 is CASSEPGRGEQYF. For the CDR3, the DNA is TGCGCCAGCAGCGAGCCGGGTCGTGGTGAACAGTACTTC. Complete variable domain (other parts from reference TRBV5-1 and TRBJ2-7): KAGVTQTPRYLIKTRGQQVTLSCSPISGHRSVSWYQQTPGQGLQFLFEYFSETQRNKGNFPGRFSGRQFSNSRSEMNVSTLELGDSALYLCASSEPGRGEQYFGPGTRLTVT.

There are many counts of this clonotype. The genes are TRBV6-5 and TRBJ1-6, with D tentatively TRBD1 (5 bases). The CDR3 is 14 amino acids. The V gene lost 6 bases and the J gene lost 10 bases, with 16 bases spanning the gap. The V gene's germline CDR1 is MNHEY and CDR2 SVGAGI. The CDR3 region is CASSPDSFRSPLHF. The CDR3 region has the DNA TGTGCCAGCAGCCCCGACAGTTTCAGATCACCCCTCCACTTT.

This clonotype was detected ten times or more. The chain employs TRBV6-2 or TRBV6-3 and TRBJ1-2, with D tentatively TRBD1 (5 bases). In germline, CDR1 is MNHEY, CDR2 SVGEGT. V lost 5 bases and J lost 5, with 27 bases in between. This CDR3 contains 18 residues. DNA for the CDR3: TGTGCCAGCAGTCAAGGGGCCCTACAGGAACGGAATCGGTATGGCTACACCTTC. Amino acids: CASSQGALQERNRYGYTF.

As to this clonotype: Just one base apart from a much larger clone, this may be a read error. The rearrangement links TRBV2 to TRBJ1-1, with unresolved D. Germline V gene lookup returns CDR1 SNHLY and CDR2 FYNNEI. This CDR3 is built from 13 residues. Written as DNA, the CDR3 is TGTGCCAGAAGTGACCTGGGTAACACTGAAGCTTTCTTT. Amino acid sequence: CARSDLGNTEAFF. The full variable domain, its missing parts supplied by reference TRBV2 and TRBJ1-1, is EPEVTQTPSHQVTQMGQEVILRCVPISNHLYFYWYRQILGQKVEFLVSFYNNEISEKSEIFDDQFSVERPDGSNFTLKIRSTKLEDSAMYFCARSDLGNTEAFFGQGTRLTVV.

This clonotype was found many times. This chain joins TRBV12-3 or TRBV12-4 and TRBJ2-7, with D possibly being TRBD2 (5 bases). V gave up 0 bases and J gave up 4 bases, with 10 bases separating them. This CDR3 spans 14 amino acids. CDR3 sequence reads: CASSLAGEGYEQYF. DNA for the CDR3: TGTGCCAGCAGTTTAGCGGGAGAAGGGTACGAGCAGTACTTC.

There are many counts of this clonotype. The J gene is TRBJ2-1, the V gene TRBV2; unclear D gene. The CDR3 covers 15 residues. CDR1 and CDR2 (germline): SNHLY, FYNNEI. Trimming removed 2 bases at V and 3 bases at J, with 11 bases between. The CDR3 coding sequence is TGTGCCAGCAGTGAAAGTCCGAGTCTCTACAATGAGCAGTTCTTC. This encodes CASSESPSLYNEQFF.

This clonotype was counted a few times. CDR3 nucleotide sequence: TGCAGTGCTGGGGACGGCCAAGTTTTCATAGAGCAGTTCTTC. Amino acid sequence: CSAGDGQVFIEQFF. This chain joins TRBV20-1 and TRBJ2-1, with D perhaps given as TRBD1 or TRBD2 (5 bases each). There are 14 residues in the CDR3. The ends were cut back, 5 bases at V and 10 bases at J, with 21 bases in the middle. Germline V gene sequence: CDR1 DFQATT, CDR2 SNEGSKA (reference sequence).

This clonotype was counted ten times or more. V usage is TRBV20-1 and J usage is TRBJ2-1; tentatively, D is TRBD1 or TRBD2 (6 bases each). There are 16 residues in the CDR3. Between the trimmed V and J ends, which lost 3 bases and 4 bases, there was a span of 19 bases. Germline CDR1 and CDR2: DFQATT and SNEGSKA (reference sequence). Here the CDR3 reads CSASGRGGMGYNEQFF. The CDR3 DNA sequence: TGCAGTGCTAGTGGCAGGGGAGGAATGGGATACAATGAGCAGTTCTTC.

This clonotype was observed at least ten times. The CDR3 protein is CSAQSLAGVTDTQYF. The CDR3 region has the DNA TGCAGTGCCCAGTCACTAGCGGGAGTCACAGATACGCAGTATTTT. The J gene is TRBJ2-3, the V gene TRBV20-1; 11 positions match TRBD2. Germline assignment: CDR1 DFQATT and CDR2 SNEGSKA (reference sequence). This CDR3 region has 15 residues. V lost 6 bases, J lost 2 bases, and 7 bases stayed unmatched.

This clonotype has ten or more counts. The chain links TRBV6-1 to TRBJ2-1; unclear D gene. This CDR3 has 11 residues. CDR1 is MNHNS and CDR2 is SASEGT in the germline V gene. Trimming shortened V by 8 bases and J by 3 bases, and 5 bases separated the two germline ends. DNA of the CDR3: TGTGCCAGCCTGAACTACAATGAGCAGTTCTTC. Translation gives CASLNYNEQFF.

This clonotype appeared many times. The J gene is TRBJ2-7, the V gene TRBV6-5, with 9 bases matching TRBD1. CDR1 is MNHEY and CDR2 is SVGAGI in the germline V gene. After removal of 5 bases from V and 6 bases from J, the junction contained 8 bases not matched to a gene. The CDR3 runs 14 residues. The CDR3 DNA reads as TGTGCCAGCAGTAACGACAGGGGGTTGGTCGAGCAGTACTTC. Its protein product is CASSNDRGLVEQYF.

This clonotype was recorded at least ten times. The V and J genes are TRBV5-6 and TRBJ1-5; TRBD1 matches at 9 bases. Germline trimming cut 2 bases from V and 5 bases from J; bases unmatched to any gene: 5. The CDR3 has 15 residues. CDR1 is SGHDT, CDR2 YYEEEE, per germline. The CDR3 loop reads CASSLGDREHQPQHF. CDR3 DNA sequence: TGTGCCAGCAGCTTAGGGGACAGGGAACATCAGCCCCAGCATTTT.

This clonotype was seen ten or more times. The rearrangement joins TRBV7-2 to TRBJ1-3; D unclear. The CDR3 contains 13 residues. The germline CDR1 and CDR2 sequences are SGHTA and FQGNSA. With 2 bases removed from V and 6 bases from J, the gap between germline ends came to 8 bases. The CDR3 DNA is TGTGCCAGCAGCTTATACGGGCAAAACACCATATATTTT. Protein sequence: CASSLYGQNTIYF.

This clonotype has a count of ten or more. The chain employs TRBV5-1 and TRBJ1-2, with D possibly TRBD1 on 5 matching bases. The V end lost 0 bases, the J end lost 1 base, and 10 bases lay between the germline ends. This CDR3 is built from 15 residues. Germline CDR1 is SGHRS and CDR2 is YFSETQ. CDR3 nucleotide sequence: TGCGCCAGCAGCTTGGAGGGGAGGAGTAACTATGGCTACACCTTC. Protein sequence: CASSLEGRSNYGYTF.

This clonotype came up many times. The genes are TRBV29-1 and TRBJ1-3, with 7 positions matching TRBD1. V dropped 7 bases and J dropped 10; count of bases not matched to a gene: 7. The CDR3 length is 11 residues. Germline-derived CDR1 and CDR2 are SQVTM and ANQGSEA. DNA for the CDR3: TGCAGCGCCGGGGACAGTAGAACCATATATTTT. Protein product: CSAGDSRTIYF.

This clonotype was recorded many times. The V gene is TRBV28, the J gene TRBJ2-3; the match to TRBD2 covers 11 bases. V lost 7 bases, J lost 3 bases, and 9 bases stayed unmatched. CDR3 length: 16 amino acids. From germline, CDR1 is MDHEN and CDR2 SYDVKM. CDR3 region: CASNPLAGGETDTQYF. In nucleotides, the CDR3 is TGTGCCAGCAATCCTTTAGCGGGAGGGGAGACAGATACGCAGTATTTT.

This chain uses TRBV5-1 with TRBJ2-1; 10 bases are a match to TRBD2. The germline gives CDR1 SGHRS, CDR2 YFSETQ. The CDR3 extends over 15 amino acids. Trimming cost V 5 bases and J 4 bases; bases outside gene matches: 6. CDR3 sequence (DNA): TGCGCCAGCAGTGAGGGTAGCGGGAGGTACAATGAGCAGTTCTTC. Protein product: CASSEGSGRYNEQFF.

This clonotype was counted at least ten times. The rearrangement links TRBV28 to TRBJ2-7, with D perhaps TRBD1 or TRBD2 (6 bases each). Germline values: CDR1 MDHEN, CDR2 SYDVKM. The V and J ends lost 7 bases and 5 bases respectively, with 18 bases between them. This CDR3 spans 14 amino acids. The CDR3 bases are TGTGCCAGCACCTTCGGGACTCCAGGGGACGAGCAGTACTTC. Its translation: CASTFGTPGDEQYF.

This clonotype has a count of ten or more. CDR3 protein: CASSGTSNQPQHF. CDR3 DNA: TGTGCCAGCTCGGGGACTAGCAATCAGCCCCAGCATTTT. The chain has TRBV18 and TRBJ1-5; a weak D match, TRBD1 (5 bases). Germline V CDR1 and CDR2: KGHSH, LQKENI. Trimming removed 6 bases at V and 0 bases at J, with 6 bases between. This CDR3 has 13 residues.

This clonotype was seen many times. The chain recombines TRBV7-9 with TRBJ1-2; 7 bases map to TRBD1. CDR1 and CDR2 (germline): SEHNR, FQNEAQ (reference sequence). The CDR3 is made up of 18 amino acids. Trimming took 0 bases from V and 8 from J; bases not matched to a gene: 18. The CDR3 DNA follows: TGTGCCAGCAGCTTAGCGGTGGGGGGACAGCCAATTTCGGGCGGCTACACCTTC. This translates into CASSLAVGGQPISGGYTF.

In this sample, this clonotype turned up many times. This sequence joins TRBV20-1 and TRBJ1-2; a possible D gene is TRBD1 (5 bases). The CDR3 is 14 residues long. From germline, CDR1 is DFQATT and CDR2 SNEGSKA (reference sequence). V shed 6 bases and J shed 3 bases, with 17 bases lying between them. CDR3 residues: CSASRDRVDYGYTF. In nucleotides, the CDR3 is TGCAGTGCCAGCCGGGACCGAGTAGACTATGGCTACACCTTC.

This clonotype was recorded many times. This rearrangement joins TRBV5-4 to TRBJ2-1; D could derive from TRBD1 or TRBD2 (5 bases each). The CDR3 has 14 amino acids. Per the germline V gene, CDR1 is SGHNT and CDR2 is YYREEE (reference sequence). The germline V and J ends were trimmed by 2 bases and 5 bases, with 11 bases remaining between them. The CDR3 DNA follows: TGTGCCAGCAGCTTCGCTAGAGGGGACAATGAGCAGTTCTTC. Its translation: CASSFARGDNEQFF.

On this clonotype: It is likely a read error, because the conserved phenylalanine at the end of the CDR3 is missing. The chain combines TRBV27 with TRBJ1-2, with 8 bases that match TRBD1. The CDR3 covers 14 residues. The germline gives CDR1 MNHEY, CDR2 SMNVEV (reference sequence). The V gene end was trimmed by 6 bases and the J gene end by 8 bases; junction bases not matched to a gene: 11. CDR3 DNA sequence: TGTGCCAGCAGGATGGGACAGGCGATGAGCGGCTACACCAAC. Its translation is CASRMGQAMSGYTN.

The V gene is TRBV4-1, the J gene TRBJ2-7; 10 bases map to TRBD2. Germline V gene lookup returns CDR1 MGHRA and CDR2 YSYEKL. This CDR3 spans 17 amino acids. V shed 5 bases and J 2 bases; nucleotides not matched to a gene: 12. CDR3 loop: CASSAHTSGTGTYEQYF. The DNA for the CDR3 is TGCGCCAGCAGCGCTCATACTAGCGGGACAGGTACCTACGAGCAGTACTTC.

This clonotype was picked up many times. The rearrangement links TRBV28 to TRBJ2-5; D possibly corresponds to TRBD2 (5 bases). V was cut by 4 bases and J by 10 bases, with 10 bases left in between. The CDR3 runs to 11 residues. CDR1 is MDHEN and CDR2 is SYDVKM in the germline V gene. For the CDR3, the DNA is TGTGCCAGCAGTTACCTAGCAGGCCAGTACTTC. Its translation is CASSYLAGQYF.

Ten or more counts support this clonotype. The V call is TRBV21-1, the J call TRBJ2-6; TRBD2 is the table's D call and was not checked against the DNA. TRBV21-1 constitutes a pseudogene. This CDR3 region has 14 residues. This CDR3 is CASSLAAGANVLTF. The CDR3 DNA reads TGTGCCAGCAGTTTAGCGGCGGGGGCCAACGTCCTGACTTTC.

This clonotype has only a few counts. J is TRBJ2-3 and V is TRBV25-1; D unclear. Trimming pared 6 bases from V and 7 bases from J, leaving 14 bases between. This CDR3 region has 13 residues. Germline V gene data show CDR1 as MGHDK and CDR2 as SYGVNS. The CDR3 nucleotides read TGTGCCAGCAGGACGGGCGGAAGTTATACGCAGTATTTT. Protein: CASRTGGSYTQYF.